The 13 T cell receptor beta chains below come from one sample, sequenced in a study of shared clonotypes between healthy human individuals. Sequencing used immunoSEQ multiplex PCR; TCRdb keeps in-frame clones, though not all of them. This sample has about a million clones, with roughly 80% found just once. The sequencing sample was made of memory CD4+ T cells from PBMCs. The subset is: CD45RA-negative fraction. The receptors originated from a young man in good health. Some clones in this sample may be carry-over from other donors' samples.

CDR3 in amino acids: CSVARGAGELFF. CDR3 DNA sequence: TGCAGCGTTGCGCGTGGGGCCGGGGAGCTGTTTTTT. The chain recombines TRBV29-1 with TRBJ2-2; D remains unclear. The CDR3 totals 12 residues. The V end was cut by 4 bases, the J end by 6 bases, with 9 bases between. Per the germline V gene, CDR1 is SQVTM and CDR2 is ANQGSEA.

The V gene is TRBV4-2, the J gene TRBJ2-3; TRBD2 matches at 14 bases. Trimming took 3 bases from V and 5 from J; bases not matched to a gene: 4. The germline gives CDR1 LGHNA, CDR2 YNFKEQ. This CDR3 is built from 16 residues. The chain's CDR3 is CASSQGLAGVVDTQYF. CDR3 DNA: TGTGCCAGCAGCCAGGGACTAGCGGGAGTTGTAGATACGCAGTATTTT.

This clone was seen more than once but under ten times. The chain links TRBV27 to TRBJ1-4; D possibly corresponds to TRBD1 (6 bases). Between the trimmed V and J ends, which lost 1 base and 7 bases, there was a span of 22 bases. The CDR3 runs to 18 residues. Germline CDR1 reads MNHEY; CDR2 reads SMNVEV (reference sequence). CDR3 amino acids: CASSLWAGTMGGSEKLFF. In DNA form, the CDR3 reads TGTGCCAGCAGTTTATGGGCAGGGACAATGGGAGGGAGTGAAAAACTGTTTTTT.

This clone was counted only a few times. The chain couples TRBV25-1 to TRBJ1-1, with D hard to call. CDR1 and CDR2 (germline): MGHDK, SYGVNS. V was shortened by 3 bases and J by 4 bases, with 3 bases between the two germline ends. The CDR3 has 11 amino acids. The CDR3 reads CASSDPTEAFF. The CDR3 bases are TGTGCCAGCAGTGACCCCACTGAAGCTTTCTTT.

The chain employs TRBV6-1 and TRBJ2-1, with 15 bases aligning to TRBD2. Losses at the gene ends were 0 bases for V and 4 bases for J; bases not matched to a gene: 10. The germline CDR1 and CDR2 sequences are MNHNS and SASEGT. The CDR3 consists of 20 residues. CDR3 residues: CASSEAWGLAGGPGYNEQFF. CDR3 nucleotide sequence: TGTGCCAGCAGTGAAGCTTGGGGACTAGCGGGAGGCCCTGGTTACAATGAGCAGTTCTTC.

The chain links TRBV7-2 to TRBJ2-3; 9 nucleotides match TRBD2. Germline lookup yields CDR1 SGHTA and CDR2 FQGNSA. This CDR3 comprises 16 residues. V dropped 0 bases and J dropped 3; count of bases not matched to a gene: 4. CDR3 sequence (DNA): TGTGCCAGCAGCTTAGCAGCGGGAGGTACAACAGATACGCAGTATTTT. Amino acid sequence: CASSLAAGGTTDTQYF.

The chain links TRBV18 to TRBJ2-7; 12 positions agree with TRBD2. Per the germline V gene, CDR1 is KGHSH and CDR2 is LQKENI. With V trimmed by 1 base and J by 5 bases, 6 bases remained unmatched. The CDR3 has 16 amino acids. CDR3 sequence (DNA): TGTGCCAGCTCACCACAGACTAGCGGGAGCGGGGACGAGCAGTACTTC. Translated, it gives CASSPQTSGSGDEQYF.

This chain links TRBV4-1 with TRBJ2-3; D is tentatively TRBD1 or TRBD2 (5 bases each). CDR3 length: 14 amino acids. Germline assignment: CDR1 MGHRA and CDR2 YSYEKL. V was trimmed by 0 bases and J by 8 bases, leaving 12 bases between them. CDR3 residues: CASSQDGARPTQYF. DNA of the CDR3: TGCGCCAGCAGCCAAGACGGGGCGCGGCCTACGCAGTATTTT.

The sample holds one count of this clone. This chain joins TRBV27 and TRBJ2-7; no reliable D call. The CDR3 is 11 amino acids. Trimming pared 4 bases from V and 6 bases from J, leaving 7 bases between. From germline, CDR1 is MNHEY and CDR2 SMNVEV (reference sequence). As DNA, the CDR3 is TGTGCCAGCAGTTCGGGCTTCGAGCAGTACTTC. Its protein is CASSSGFEQYF.

The chain uses TRBV7-8 and TRBJ2-7; TRBD1 matches at 7 bases. There are 14 residues in the CDR3. Germline CDR1 is SGHVS and CDR2 is FQNEAQ. The ends lost 2 bases at V and 3 bases at J; junction bases unmatched: 4. The CDR3, as DNA: TGTGCCAGCAGCTTAATGACAGGGAACTACGAGCAGTACTTC. As protein: CASSLMTGNYEQYF.

V usage is TRBV7-3 and J usage is TRBJ2-6, with D possibly matching TRBD2 (6 bases). CDR3 length equals 15 residues. V dropped 2 bases and J dropped 7 bases, with 12 bases sitting between them. Per the germline V gene, CDR1 is SGHTA and CDR2 is FQGTGA. CDR3 nucleotide sequence: TGTGCCAGCAGCTTATCGGGGGTAAAAGCCAACGTCCTGACTTTC. Protein: CASSLSGVKANVLTF.

This rearrangement joins TRBV2 to TRBJ2-4, with D perhaps matching TRBD1 (5 bases). This CDR3 contains 14 residues. The germline CDR1 and CDR2 sequences are SNHLY and FYNNEI. V gave up 2 bases and J gave up 6 bases, with 11 bases separating them. CDR3 in DNA: TGTGCCAGCAGTGAAAGCCAGGGTGGAAACATTCAGTACTTC. It codes for CASSESQGGNIQYF.

The gene calls are TRBV19 and TRBJ1-1, with a tentative D call TRBD1 (5 bases). The germline CDR1 and CDR2 sequences are LNHDA and SQIVND (reference sequence). The CDR3 is 16 residues long. The V and J ends lost 5 bases and 6 bases respectively, with 22 bases between them. CDR3 nucleotide sequence: TGTGCCAGTAGTTCCCGAATGCTAACGACAGCGTCTGAAGCTTTCTTT. Its translation: CASSSRMLTTASEAFF.